The present T cell receptor gamma chain was sequenced within a study of γδ T cells in repeated Plasmodium falciparum infection listed by TCRdb under 2021. In the study overall: The natural-infection arm enrolled Malian children exposed to intense seasonal malaria transmission, compared against age and gender matched Australian children. Four to six malaria-naive U.S. adults underwent four controlled human malaria infections by bites from P. falciparum NF54-infected Anopheles stephensi mosquitoes over approximately 590 days. Samples from controlled-infection subjects were taken at baseline, right before selected infections, and 21 days after each infection. Malian gammadelta TCR repertoires were analysed cross-sectionally during no-transmission periods and longitudinally across acute febrile malaria episodes. The study examined how repeated Plasmodium falciparum infection shapes the human gammadelta T cell repertoire, using natural infection in Mali and controlled human malaria infection. The full study reports these points: Waves of new clonotype selection in Vdelta2-negative, largely Vdelta1+, gammadelta TCR repertoires appeared to be driven by repeated controlled infections. Vdelta2-negative gammadelta TCR repertoires from Malian children appeared more clonally expanded, less diverse and less shared than those of Australian children. Because the controlled-infection cohort was small, analysis of inter-individual variability in gammadelta T cell responses was limited. Vgamma9/Vdelta2+ TCR repertoires showed a highly stable polyclonal repertoire over time and infection, with many inter-individual overlapping TCRgamma sequences. The Malian cohort was drawn from a small rural village made up mostly of one ethnic group, which limits generalizability.

Library method: multiplex PCR. These reads were obtained on an Illumina MiSeq. Both TCR gamma (TRG) and TCR delta (TRD) chains were sequenced from each sorted gammadelta T cell sample. From the authors' description of their analysis: Clonotype tree plots, accumulated frequency of the top 20 clonotypes, diversity index (DI) and D75 metrics were included in the repertoire analyses. For TCRdb, the public reads were processed anew by CATT, and duplicate DNA sequences were folded into one row. TCRdb's processing, not the authors', yielded these V and J calls. For this sample there are roughly 32,000 gamma-chain clones; about 1.5% appear just once. Just under 20% of the sample rests with the top ten. For bulk TCR repertoire analysis, Vgamma9/Vdelta2+ and Vdelta2-negative gammadelta T cell populations were isolated by flow sorting from peripheral blood mononuclear cells. Including the terminal cysteine and phenylalanine, the CDR3 comprises 15 residues. Left in the record is the CDR3 DNA by itself, 45 bases read in frame from the first base. Sequences GITISATS (CDR1) and ISYDGTV (CDR2) are obtained from the germline V gene (reference sequence). Germline trimming: 0 bases from V, 3 bases from J; junction bases outside gene matches: 8.

This clone has at least ten counts. This clone's antigen is unknown. For this DNA, TCRdb reports the protein of a much larger clone, which diverges at residue 7, most likely from a read error; the protein presented here is translated directly from the DNA. This TCR derives from a pool of human donors (malaria-infected and uninfected, not separated). Recombination connected TRGV9 to TRGJ1 or TRGJ2. Input material: gamma-delta T cells from blood. The CDR3 corresponds to CALWEVYPFYYKKLF. The nucleotide sequence reads as follows: TGTGCCTTGTGGGAGGTGTACCCCTTTTATTATAAGAAACTCTTT.